This TCR beta chain originates from a study of siplizumab effects on memory and regulatory T cells. Study-wide points: Treg origin accounted for an average of around 69% of mappable alloreactive CD4+ clones with siplizumab and roughly 27% in controls.

This clone occurred once. Antigen specificity is unknown. The CDR3 has 17 residues. Sequencing used immunoSEQ multiplex PCR; TCRdb keeps in-frame clones, though not all of them. The sample lists around 100,000 clones, 92% seen once, with 0.85% to 1.3% in the top ten. The sequence came from a human donor in good health. Sequencing was carried out using CD4+ T cells sorted from blood. The chain links TRBV21-1 to TRBJ2-2; no check of the table's D call, TRBD2, against the DNA was made. TRBV21-1 is a pseudogene segment. The CDR3 DNA reads TGTGCCAGCAGCACTTCCGCCGAGCGGGAGAACACCGGGGAGCTGTTTTTT. This codes for CASSTSAERENTGELFF.